These T cell receptor beta chains were read from a single sample in a study of blood T cells in healthy people across ages. Using its own MiXCR run on the 5' RACE reads, TCRdb lists one record per CDR3 protein. This sample has around 1,900,000 distinct CDR3 sequences; roughly two fifths occur once, and the top ten carry around 23%. Input material: blood. All receptors derive from a human donor in good health. Both conserved end residues are part of each CDR3. The D gene is left open where the match is weak. Expanded clones get a size class; other rows say once, few or many, or leave the size out.

NA | TRBJ2-7 | few | TRBV7-2 | CASSLSDRREQYF | TGTGCCAGCAGCTTAAGCGACAGGCGCGAGCAGTACTTC
NA | TRBJ2-6 | NA | TRBV20-1 | CSAKNSGANVLTF | TGCAGTGCGAAGAACTCTGGGGCCAACGTCCTGACTTTC
NA | TRBJ2-3 | many | TRBV7-2 | CASSLQITDTQYF | TGTGCCAGCAGCTTACAGATCACAGATACGCAGTATTTT
NA | TRBJ2-1 | few | TRBV5-1 | CASSREGTINEQFF | TGCGCCAGCAGCCGGGAAGGGACCATCAATGAGCAGTTCTTC
NA | TRBJ2-5 | NA | TRBV7-6 | CASSLGSTGRVETQYF | TGTGCCAGCAGCTTAGGATCTACAGGTCGGGTAGAGACCCAGTACTTC
TRBD1 | TRBJ1-1 | NA | TRBV5-1 | CASSSGGGTEALF | TGCGCCAGCAGTTCAGGGGGCGGCACTGAAGCTCTCTTT
TRBD1 | TRBJ2-3 | NA | TRBV5-1 | CASSLGTGAADTQYF | TGCGCCAGCAGCTTGGGGACAGGGGCGGCAGATACGCAGTATTTT
NA | TRBJ1-5 | NA | TRBV28 | CASRLGGGQGNQPQHF | TGTGCCAGCCGCCTAGGGGGGGGGCAAGGCAATCAGCCCCAGCATTTT
NA | TRBJ1-1 | NA | TRBV4-3 | CASSQEVGSTEAFF | TGCGCCAGCAGCCAAGAGGTAGGAAGCACTGAAGCTTTCTTT
NA | TRBJ2-2 | few | TRBV6-2/TRBV6-3 | CASSSTDRGGELFF | TGTGCCAGCAGTTCTACCGACAGAGGCGGGGAGCTGTTTTTT
TRBD2 | TRBJ2-7 | NA | TRBV4-1 | CASSQVGGSGGTYEQYF | TGCGCCAGCAGCCAGGTGGGAGGGAGCGGGGGTACCTACGAGCAGTACTTC
NA | TRBJ1-4 | NA | TRBV11-2 | CASSLGIDRLNEKLFF | TGTGCTAGCAGCTTGGGGATAGACAGACTGAATGAAAAACTGTTTTTT
TRBD2 | TRBJ2-1 | NA | TRBV7-6 | CAVSSGGSYNEQFF | TGTGCAGTGAGTAGCGGGGGTTCCTACAATGAGCAGTTCTTC
NA | TRBJ1-2 | few | TRBV6-5 | CASGTFGRAYGYTF | TGTGCCAGCGGCACATTCGGACGGGCTTATGGCTACACCTTC
NA | TRBJ2-3 | NA | TRBV5-1 | CASSLLPDRPDTQYF | TGCGCCAGCAGCTTGTTACCCGACCGACCAGATACGCAGTATTTT
TRBD1 | TRBJ1-2 | NA | TRBV6-2/TRBV6-3 | CASSYQGQGHYGYTF | TGTGCCAGCAGTTACCAAGGACAGGGACACTATGGCTACACCTTC
TRBD2 | TRBJ2-3 | NA | TRBV7-2 | CASSLELGRGGTATDTQYF | TGTGCCAGCAGCTTAGAGTTGGGGAGGGGAGGGACGGCGACAGATACGCAGTATTTT
NA | TRBJ2-1 | NA | TRBV29-1 | CSVESARPRDGEQFF | TGCAGCGTTGAAAGCGCGAGACCTAGGGACGGTGAGCAGTTCTTC
TRBD1 | TRBJ1-4 | few | TRBV5-6 | CASSLGQDGKLFF | TGTGCCAGCAGCCTAGGACAGGATGGAAAACTGTTTTTT
NA | TRBJ2-1 | few | TRBV4-3 | CASSQDLAALIDVGEQFF | TGCGCCAGCAGCCAAGATTTGGCAGCCCTAATTGACGTGGGTGAGCAGTTCTTC
NA | TRBJ1-2 | few | TRBV12-3/TRBV12-4 | CASRPRGLGYGYTF | TGTGCCAGCAGACCACGGGGTCTAGGCTATGGCTACACCTTC
TRBD2 | TRBJ2-7 | NA | TRBV7-2 | CASSSAGGSYEQYF | TGTGCCAGCAGCTCGGCGGGGGGATCCTACGAGCAGTACTTC
NA | TRBJ2-7 | NA | TRBV11-2 | CASSPGTMSYEQYF | TGTGCCAGCAGCCCCGGGACAATGTCCTACGAGCAGTACTTC
NA | TRBJ2-1 | few | TRBV27 | CASSRGQPSYNEQFF | TGTGCCAGCAGTCGAGGACAGCCCTCCTACAATGAGCAGTTCTTC
NA | TRBJ1-2 | few | TRBV20-1 | CSARAGQLRGYTF | TGCAGTGCTAGGGCGGGGCAATTGAGGGGCTACACCTTC
TRBD2 | TRBJ2-1 | NA | TRBV7-3 | CASSSSSGGAVEAYNEQFF | TGTGCCAGCAGCTCCTCTAGCGGGGGGGCGGTAGAGGCTTACAATGAGCAGTTCTTC